This passage covers 19 T cell receptor beta chains from one sample sequenced in a study of pediatric ulcerative colitis. TCRdb's copy holds only in-frame clones and misses some; the assay was immunoSEQ multiplex PCR. The data show about 64,000 clones, roughly nine tenths seen once. Input material: blood. Receptors originate from a boy aged 5 to 17 with severe ulcerative colitis.

The chain carries TRBV19 and TRBJ2-1; D perhaps matches TRBD2 (5 bases). Germline V gene lookup returns CDR1 LNHDA and CDR2 SQIVND (reference sequence). With 9 bases removed from V and 8 bases from J, the gap between germline ends came to 23 bases. The CDR3 is 15 amino acids. CDR3 DNA: TGTGCCAGAACCACTCTAGCCGGGCCTGGGGATGAGCAGTTCTTC. It is translated as CARTTLAGPGDEQFF.

The rearrangement uses TRBV5-4 and TRBJ1-4; D remains ambiguous. Trimming pared 4 bases from V and 8 bases from J, leaving 12 bases between. This CDR3 region has 13 residues. Germline CDR1 reads SGHNT; CDR2 reads YYREEE (reference sequence). Here the CDR3 DNA reads TGTGCCAGCAGCCCACCGAACTTGGAAAAACTGTTTTTT. It codes for CASSPPNLEKLFF.

The chain carries TRBV6-5 and TRBJ2-2; D is undetermined. Per germline, CDR1 MNHEY and CDR2 SVGAGI. The V and J ends lost 0 bases and 0 bases respectively, with 2 bases between them. The CDR3 is made up of 14 amino acids. The CDR3 DNA is TGTGCCAGCAGTTACTCGACGAACACCGGGGAGCTGTTTTTT. Its protein is CASSYSTNTGELFF.

This rearrangement joins TRBV11-3 to TRBJ2-1, with unresolved D. Per germline, CDR1 SGHNT and CDR2 YENEEA. The germline V and J ends were trimmed by 3 bases and 3 bases, with 18 bases remaining between them. This CDR3 comprises 17 residues. CDR3 sequence: CASSFDLRSENYNEQFF. The CDR3 DNA reads as TGTGCCAGCAGCTTTGACTTAAGAAGCGAGAACTACAATGAGCAGTTCTTC.

V gene TRBV4-1 combines with J gene TRBJ1-1; no clear D. V shed 4 bases and J shed 8 bases, with 14 bases lying between them. The CDR3 loop spans 13 amino acids. Germline-derived CDR1 and CDR2 are MGHRA and YSYEKL. CDR3 residues: CASSPDTLLEAFF. In DNA form, the CDR3 reads TGCGCCAGCAGCCCCGACACCCTCCTGGAAGCTTTCTTT.

J is TRBJ2-3 and V is TRBV5-1, with 8 bases that match TRBD2. This CDR3 is 14 amino acids long. V trimming: 9 bases; J trimming: 2 bases; junction bases outside the gene matches: 8. Germline V gene sequence: CDR1 SGHRS, CDR2 YFSETQ. The CDR3 DNA follows: TGCGCCACACGAACTAGCGGCTACACAGATACGCAGTATTTT. Translation gives CATRTSGYTDTQYF.

The chain has TRBV9 and TRBJ2-3; 7 nucleotides agree with TRBD2. The V and J ends lost 3 bases and 3 bases, in that order; junction bases with no gene match: 13. The CDR3 is 17 residues long. From germline, CDR1 is SGDLS and CDR2 YYNGEE. CDR3 residues: CASSATGGTGSTDTQYF. CDR3 DNA sequence: TGTGCCAGCAGCGCGACCGGGGGGACTGGGAGTACAGATACGCAGTATTTT.

This chain joins TRBV7-9 and TRBJ1-1, with D hard to call. V lost 5 bases to trimming and J lost 1 base, with 8 bases between them. The CDR3 consists of 13 residues. From germline, CDR1 is SEHNR and CDR2 FQNEAQ (reference sequence). The CDR3 protein is CASSPTENTEAFF. CDR3 in DNA: TGTGCCAGCAGCCCCACTGAGAACACTGAAGCTTTCTTT.

This clone was picked up one time. This chain uses TRBV6-1 with TRBJ1-1; D is undetermined. V gave up 4 bases and J gave up 2 bases, with 14 bases separating them. The germline gives CDR1 MNHNS, CDR2 SASEGT. This CDR3 region has 15 residues. CDR3 sequence: CASSANVLINTEAFF. The CDR3 coding sequence is TGTGCCAGCAGTGCCAACGTTTTGATTAACACTGAAGCTTTCTTT.

The V gene is TRBV25-1, the J gene TRBJ2-3; TRBD2 aligns across 13 bases. CDR1 is MGHDK, CDR2 SYGVNS, per germline. The CDR3 covers 16 residues. The ends lost 4 bases at V and 2 bases at J; junction bases unmatched: 3. CDR3 sequence (DNA): TGTGCCAGCAGTGGGGGACTAGCGGGGATCACAGATACGCAGTATTTT. Translated: CASSGGLAGITDTQYF.

V is TRBV27 and J is TRBJ2-1; a weak D match, TRBD2 (5 bases). The CDR3 spans 14 residues. V lost 0 bases and J 14 bases, leaving 17 bases between the germline ends. CDR1 and CDR2 from the germline V gene are MNHEY and SMNVEV (reference sequence). CDR3: CASSLSKFLGVEFF. The CDR3 DNA follows: TGTGCCAGCAGTTTATCGAAATTTTTGGGAGTAGAGTTCTTC.

This clone was seen a few times. This chain joins TRBV5-1 and TRBJ2-7; TRBD2 matches at 10 bases. Germline CDR1 and CDR2: SGHRS and YFSETQ. The CDR3 length is 15 residues. Trimming removed 0 bases from V and 6 bases from J; junction bases left unmatched: 6. The CDR3, as DNA: TGCGCCAGCAGCTTGGAGCTAGCGGGAGTACCCGAGCAGTACTTC. Translation gives CASSLELAGVPEQYF. The variable domain in full, completed from reference TRBV5-1 and TRBJ2-7, reads KAGVTQTPRYLIKTRGQQVTLSCSPISGHRSVSWYQQTPGQGLQFLFEYFSETQRNKGNFPGRFSGRQFSNSRSEMNVSTLELGDSALYLCASSLELAGVPEQYFGPGTRLTVT.

V usage is TRBV30 and J usage is TRBJ2-7; D might be TRBD1 (6 bases). V shed 1 base and J shed 5 bases, with 15 bases lying between them. Germline V gene sequence: CDR1 GTSNPN, CDR2 SVGIG (reference sequence). The CDR3 has 14 residues. CDR3 residues: CAWSELTGFDEQYF. For the CDR3, the DNA is TGTGCCTGGAGTGAACTGACAGGTTTCGACGAGCAGTACTTC. The full variable domain, in which reference TRBV30 and TRBJ2-7 provide the parts outside the CDR3, is SQTIHQWPATLVQPVGSPLSLECTVEGTSNPNLYWYRQAAGRGLQLLFYSVGIGQISSEVPQNLSASRPQDRQFILSSKKLLLSDSGFYLCAWSELTGFDEQYFGPGTRLTVT.

Only one count was recorded for this clone. This rearrangement joins TRBV15 to TRBJ1-1; D is uncertain. Germline assignment: CDR1 LNHNV and CDR2 YYDKDF (reference sequence). The CDR3 is made up of 12 amino acids. V was cut by 0 bases and J by 3 bases, with 2 bases left in between. The CDR3 nucleotides are TGTGCCACCAGCAGAGACGACACTGAAGCTTTCTTT. Translation: CATSRDDTEAFF.

This chain connects TRBV10-3 to TRBJ2-7, with D possibly TRBD2 on 6 matching bases. The germline V and J ends were trimmed by 3 bases and 0 bases, with 12 bases remaining between them. Per the germline V gene, CDR1 is ENHRY and CDR2 is SYGVKD. CDR3 length: 15 residues. CDR3 nucleotide sequence: TGTGCCATCAGTGATAGCGGTGCGGCCTCCTACGAGCAGTACTTC. Amino acid sequence: CAISDSGAASYEQYF.

J is TRBJ2-7 and V is TRBV19, with D maybe TRBD1 (7 bases). This CDR3 has 14 residues. Germline loops: CDR1 LNHDA, CDR2 SQIVND (reference sequence). Trimming removed 3 bases at V and 2 bases at J, with 11 bases between. CDR3 protein: CASSIQGGTYEQYF. The CDR3 DNA follows: TGTGCCAGTAGTATTCAGGGGGGAACCTACGAGCAGTACTTC.

The chain carries TRBV27 and TRBJ2-1, with D perhaps matching TRBD2 (6 bases). Germline CDR1 reads MNHEY; CDR2 reads SMNVEV (reference sequence). The CDR3 contains 12 residues. The V gene lost 8 bases and the J gene lost 7 bases, with 12 bases spanning the gap. The CDR3 region has the DNA TGTGCCAGCTCTGGACTACCAAATGAGCAGTTCTTC. Amino acid sequence: CASSGLPNEQFF.

The gene calls are TRBV19 and TRBJ1-5; tentative D call: TRBD1 (5 bases). The CDR3 is 19 residues long. V lost 1 base and J lost 0, with 19 bases in between. Germline CDR1 is LNHDA and CDR2 is SQIVND (reference sequence). The CDR3 loop reads CASSIGIGDLSYSNQPQHF. In nucleotides, the CDR3 is TGTGCCAGTAGTATAGGAATAGGGGACCTCAGTTATAGCAATCAGCCCCAGCATTTT.

The CDR3 sequence: CASSLYATNEKLFF. DNA for the CDR3: TGTGCCAGCAGTTTATATGCAACTAATGAAAAACTGTTTTTT. The genes are TRBV27 and TRBJ1-4, with D hard to call. V lost 1 base and J 0 bases, leaving 3 bases between the germline ends. The V gene's germline CDR1 is MNHEY and CDR2 SMNVEV (reference sequence). This CDR3 is 14 amino acids long.